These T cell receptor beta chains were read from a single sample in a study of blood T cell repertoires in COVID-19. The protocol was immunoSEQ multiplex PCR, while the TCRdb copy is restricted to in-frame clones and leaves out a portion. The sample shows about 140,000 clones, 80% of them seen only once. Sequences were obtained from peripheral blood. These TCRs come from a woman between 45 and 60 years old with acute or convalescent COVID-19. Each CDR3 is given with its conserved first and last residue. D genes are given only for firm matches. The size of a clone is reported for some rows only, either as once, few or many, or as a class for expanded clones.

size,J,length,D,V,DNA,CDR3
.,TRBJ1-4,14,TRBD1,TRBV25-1,TGTGCCAGCTTAGAGAAGGGGGCGAAGGAAAAACTGTTTTTT,CASLEKGAKEKLFF
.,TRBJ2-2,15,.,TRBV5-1,TGCGCCAGCAGCTTGGGAGGACAGCTTACCGGGGAGCTGTTTTTT,CASSLGGQLTGELFF
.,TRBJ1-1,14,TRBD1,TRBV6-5,TGTGCCAGCAGTTACTTGGACAGGGGAACTGAAGCTTTCTTT,CASSYLDRGTEAFF
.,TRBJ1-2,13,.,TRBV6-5,TGTGCCAGCCGATCGGGAGTGGGGGAAGGCTACACCTTC,CASRSGVGEGYTF
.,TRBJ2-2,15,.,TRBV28,TGTGCCAGCAGCCTCGGAGGACGGGAAACCGGGGAGCTGTTTTTT,CASSLGGRETGELFF
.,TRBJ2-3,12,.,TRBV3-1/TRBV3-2,TGTGCCAGCAGCCCGGGTCGGGATACGCAGTATTTT,CASSPGRDTQYF
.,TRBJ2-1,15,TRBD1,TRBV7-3,TGTGCCAGCAGCACCCGGTCAGGGGGCAAGGGTGAGCAGTTCTTC,CASSTRSGGKGEQFF
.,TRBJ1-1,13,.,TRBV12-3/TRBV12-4,TGTGCCAGCAATCTACGGGGGGGCACTGAAGCTTTCTTT,CASNLRGGTEAFF
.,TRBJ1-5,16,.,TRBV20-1,TGCAGTGCTAGTGTCGTTTGGGACAACCGCGTGCTAGCCCAGCATTTT,CSASVVWDNRVLAQHF
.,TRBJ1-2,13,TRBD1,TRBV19,TGTGCCAGTCACCGGACAGGAGAGTATGGCTACACCTTC,CASHRTGEYGYTF
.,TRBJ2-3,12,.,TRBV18,TGTGCCAGCTCACCACCCCGGGATCCGCAGTATTTT,CASSPPRDPQYF
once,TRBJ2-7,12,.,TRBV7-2,TGTGCCAGCAGCCCTAACCCTGAAGAGCAGTACTTC,CASSPNPEEQYF
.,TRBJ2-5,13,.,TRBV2,TGTGCCACCAGATGGGAGCCGGGAGAGACCCAGTACTTC,CATRWEPGETQYF
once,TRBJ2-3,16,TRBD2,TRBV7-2,TGTGCCAGCAGCTTGGGGGGGGGACTTGGCACAGATACGCAGTATTTT,CASSLGGGLGTDTQYF
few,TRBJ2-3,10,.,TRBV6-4,TGTGCCACCGGGGCAGATACGCAGTATTTT,CATGADTQYF
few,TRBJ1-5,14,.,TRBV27,TGTGCCAGCAGTTCACAGGGACCTAGTCAGCCCCAGCATTTT,CASSSQGPSQPQHF
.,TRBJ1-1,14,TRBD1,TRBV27,TGTGCCAGCAGTCCAAGGACAGGGAACACTGAAGCTTTCTTT,CASSPRTGNTEAFF
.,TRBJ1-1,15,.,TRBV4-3,TGCGCCAGCAGCCAGGAACCCCCGGGTTCCACTGAAGCTTTCTTT,CASSQEPPGSTEAFF
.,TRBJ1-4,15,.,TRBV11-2,TGTGCCAGCAGCGTTACGCCAGGGACTAATGAAAAACTGTTTTTT,CASSVTPGTNEKLFF
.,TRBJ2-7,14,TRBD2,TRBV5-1,TGCGCCAGCAGCTCATCTAGCGGCGCCTACGAGCAGTACTTC,CASSSSSGAYEQYF
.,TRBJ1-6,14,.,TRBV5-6,TGTGCCAGCAGCTTGGGTCAGGGAGGTTCACCCCTCCACTTT,CASSLGQGGSPLHF
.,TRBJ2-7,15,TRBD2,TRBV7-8,TGTGCCAGCAGCTTATTCCTAGCGGGGTCCTACGAGCAGTACTTC,CASSLFLAGSYEQYF
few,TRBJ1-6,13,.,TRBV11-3,TGTGCCAGCAGCTTATCTTTCCCTTCACCCCTCCACTTT,CASSLSFPSPLHF
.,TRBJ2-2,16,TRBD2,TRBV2,TGTGCCAGCAGTGACCCTAGCGGCAATACACCGGGGGAGCTGTTTTTT,CASSDPSGNTPGELFF
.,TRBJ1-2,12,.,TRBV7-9,TGTGCCAGCAGCCCGGACACCTATGGCTACACCTTC,CASSPDTYGYTF
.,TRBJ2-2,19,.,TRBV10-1,TGCGCCAGCAGTGAGACCGAAATGAGCAGGTTTTTGAACACCGGGGAGCTGTTTTTT,CASSETEMSRFLNTGELFF
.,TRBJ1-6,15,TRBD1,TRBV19,TGTGCCAGTGGACAGGGGCCAACCTATAATTCACCCCTCCACTTT,CASGQGPTYNSPLHF